This entry lists 31 T cell receptor beta chains sequenced from one sample in a study of T cell responses to AZD1222 COVID-19 vaccine. TCRdb's table, derived via immunoSEQ multiplex PCR, lists solely in-frame clones and lacks some. The sample includes fewer than 200,000 clones, more than 90% seen only once; the top ten take approximately 2.5%. The source material was peripheral blood, sampled on day 0 of AZD1222 vaccination. The receptors were sampled from an adult in good health.

The rearrangement links TRBV7-2 to TRBJ2-3; 12 positions agree with TRBD2. The CDR3 extends over 17 amino acids. Germline V gene lookup returns CDR1 SGHTA and CDR2 FQGNSA. The J segment lost 1 base and the V segment lost 2 bases, leaving 4 bases of the junction unmatched. In nucleotides, the CDR3 is TGTGCCAGCAGCTTACTTACTAGCGGGAGGCGCACAGATACGCAGTATTTT. Its translation is CASSLLTSGRRTDTQYF.

The chain employs TRBV7-9 and TRBJ1-1, with a possible D match to TRBD1 (6 bases). V was clipped by 4 bases and J by 0 bases, with 15 bases between them. The CDR3 runs to 16 residues. Germline-derived CDR1 and CDR2 are SEHNR and FQNEAQ (reference sequence). This CDR3 reads CASSSDRLTMNTEAFF. CDR3 nucleotide sequence: TGTGCCAGCAGCTCAGACAGGTTAACTATGAACACTGAAGCTTTCTTT.

This chain uses TRBV6-5 with TRBJ2-1; tentatively, D is TRBD2 (6 bases). There are 16 residues in the CDR3. CDR1 is MNHEY, CDR2 SVGAGI, per germline. V lost 0 bases to trimming and J lost 6 bases, with 15 bases between them. CDR3 in amino acids: CASSYSTGEVSNEQFF. CDR3 DNA: TGTGCCAGCAGTTACTCGACGGGAGAAGTAAGCAATGAGCAGTTCTTC.

V is TRBV24-1 and J is TRBJ1-1; the D is unclear. In germline, CDR1 is KGHDR, CDR2 SFDVKD. The ends were cut back, 5 bases at V and 2 bases at J, with 8 bases in the middle. This CDR3 spans 13 amino acids. The CDR3 DNA sequence: TGTGCCACCAGTGGTGCGGATAACACTGAAGCTTTCTTT. Amino acids: CATSGADNTEAFF.

This clone has a single count. This chain links TRBV27 with TRBJ2-7; weak D call: TRBD2 (7 bases). V shed 10 bases and J shed 12 bases, with 16 bases lying between them. CDR3 length: 10 amino acids. Germline values: CDR1 MNHEY, CDR2 SMNVEV (reference sequence). This CDR3 reads CATRGAGLYF. The CDR3 region has the DNA TGTGCCACACGGGGGGCAGGGCTGTACTTC.

J is TRBJ1-2 and V is TRBV19, with 9 bases identical to TRBD1. CDR1 is LNHDA, CDR2 SQIVND, per germline (reference sequence). This CDR3 spans 15 amino acids. V was pared by 5 bases and J by 4 bases, with 8 bases of the junction left unmatched. The DNA for the CDR3 is TGTGCCAGTAGTCAACAGGACAGGGGAAGCTATGGCTACACCTTC. This sequence encodes CASSQQDRGSYGYTF.

The rearrangement uses TRBV12-5 and TRBJ2-1; the match to TRBD2 covers 13 bases. The CDR3 length is 16 residues. Trimming removed 7 bases from V and 3 bases from J; junction bases left unmatched: 6. Germline-derived CDR1 and CDR2 are LGHNT and FRNRAP. This CDR3 is CASVQGLAGVYNEQFF. The CDR3 DNA is TGTGCTAGTGTTCAAGGACTAGCGGGAGTCTACAATGAGCAGTTCTTC. Filled out from reference TRBV12-5 and TRBJ2-1, the complete variable domain reads DARVTQTPRHKVTEMGQEVTMRCQPILGHNTVFWYRQTMMQGLELLAYFRNRAPLDDSGMPKDRFSAEMPDATLATLKIQPSEPRDSAVYFCASVQGLAGVYNEQFFGPGTRLTVL.

The genes are TRBV19 and TRBJ1-2; 8 bases fit TRBD1. CDR1 is LNHDA, CDR2 SQIVND, per germline (reference sequence). The CDR3 is 12 amino acids. The trim removed 9 bases at V and 4 bases at J, leaving 4 bases unmatched. CDR3 sequence: CASGQGPYGYTF. The CDR3 DNA follows: TGTGCCAGCGGACAGGGCCCCTATGGCTACACCTTC. Using reference TRBV19 and TRBJ1-2 for the parts outside the CDR3, the full variable domain is DGGITQSPKYLFRKEGQNVTLSCEQNLNHDAMYWYRQDPGQGLRLIYYSQIVNDFQKGDIAEGYSVSREKKESFPLTVTSAQKNPTAFYLCASGQGPYGYTFGSGTRLTVV.

This rearrangement joins TRBV6-6 to TRBJ2-7; either TRBD1 or TRBD2 may fit D (6 bases each). The germline V gene encodes CDR1 MNHNY and CDR2 SVGAGI (reference sequence). This CDR3 contains 13 residues. V was pared by 2 bases and J by 7 bases, with 12 bases between. The CDR3, as DNA: TGTGCCAGCAGTTACGGGGGCGGGACTGAGCAGTACTTC. This gives the protein CASSYGGGTEQYF.

This chain joins TRBV5-1 and TRBJ2-3; the match to TRBD2 covers 9 bases. The CDR3 runs 15 residues. The germline V gene encodes CDR1 SGHRS and CDR2 YFSETQ. The junction had 2 bases not matched to a gene; V was cut back by 3 bases and J by 0 bases. The CDR3 sequence is CASSSLAGSTDTQYF. The DNA of the CDR3 is TGCGCCAGCAGCTCGCTAGCGGGGAGCACAGATACGCAGTATTTT.

The rearrangement uses TRBV6-5 and TRBJ1-5, with TRBD1 matching over 8 bases. Germline V gives CDR1 MNHEY, CDR2 SVGAGI. This CDR3 region has 13 residues. The trim removed 8 bases at V and 6 bases at J, leaving 6 bases unmatched. CDR3 DNA: TGTGCCAGCGTTGGACAGGGATCTCAGCCCCAGCATTTT. It is translated as CASVGQGSQPQHF.

The count of this clone is one. The chain joins TRBV12-3 or TRBV12-4 to TRBJ2-5; possibly TRBD1 for D (6 bases). The CDR3 is 13 amino acids. V lost 9 bases to trimming and J lost 5 bases, with 16 bases between them. The DNA for the CDR3 is TGTGCCAGTAAGAGCAGGGGATGGGAGACCCAGTACTTC. Translating it yields CASKSRGWETQYF.

This clone showed up just once. CDR3 sequence (DNA): TGTGCCAGCAGCTTGCCGGCAGGACCGAACACTGAAGCTTTCTTT. It yields the protein CASSLPAGPNTEAFF. The chain links TRBV5-6 to TRBJ1-1; D not resolved. This CDR3 contains 15 residues. The V end lost 1 base, the J end lost 1 base, and 11 bases lay between the germline ends. Germline-derived CDR1 and CDR2 are SGHDT and YYEEEE.

The rearrangement uses TRBV9 and TRBJ1-5; 10 positions match TRBD1. The CDR3 is 19 amino acids. V shed 4 bases, J shed 2 bases, and the junction held 15 bases outside the gene matches. Germline lookup yields CDR1 SGDLS and CDR2 YYNGEE. The chain's CDR3 is CASSTSGTGEGQGNQPQHF. CDR3 in DNA: TGTGCCAGCAGCACCTCCGGGACAGGGGAGGGTCAGGGCAATCAGCCCCAGCATTTT.

The chain links TRBV3-1 (or the pseudogene TRBV3-2) to TRBJ2-5; 14 bases map to TRBD2. The germline CDR1 and CDR2 sequences are LGHDT and YNNKEL (reference sequence). The V segment lost 4 bases and the J segment 4 bases; nucleotides outside the gene matches: 5. This CDR3 comprises 16 residues. The CDR3 bases are TGTGCCAGCAGCCGGGGGACTAGCGGGAGTGGAGAGACCCAGTACTTC. It translates to CASSRGTSGSGETQYF.

The chain employs TRBV7-9 and TRBJ2-7; possible D gene TRBD2, 6 bases. V lost 1 base, J lost 3 bases, and 10 bases lay in between. Germline loops: CDR1 SEHNR, CDR2 FQNEAQ (reference sequence). This CDR3 is built from 14 residues. The CDR3 nucleotides are TGTGCCAGCAGCTTAGGTAGCGGTCGCTACGAGCAGTACTTC. Its translation is CASSLGSGRYEQYF.

V and J are TRBV3-1 (or the pseudogene TRBV3-2) and TRBJ2-1; 7 nucleotides match TRBD2. J lost 0 bases, V lost 1 base, and 3 bases had no gene match. This CDR3 region has 16 residues. Germline CDR1 is LGHDT and CDR2 is YNNKEL (reference sequence). As DNA, the CDR3 is TGTGCCAGCAGCCAAGCGGGCGGGAGCTCCTACAATGAGCAGTTCTTC. Translated: CASSQAGGSSYNEQFF.

The chain uses TRBV7-8 and TRBJ1-1, with a tentative D call TRBD1 (5 bases). V was shortened by 0 bases and J by 5 bases, with 10 bases between the two germline ends. Germline lookup yields CDR1 SGHVS and CDR2 FQNEAQ. CDR3 length: 14 amino acids. The CDR3 nucleotides read TGTGCCAGCAGCTTAGCAGGGGTCGGAACTGAAGCTTTCTTT. Protein product: CASSLAGVGTEAFF. The entire variable domain, with the rest obtained from reference TRBV7-8 and TRBJ1-1, is as follows: GAGVSQSPRYKVAKRGQDVALRCDPISGHVSLFWYQQALGQGPEFLTYFQNEAQLDKSGLPSDRFFAERPEGSVSTLKIQRTQQEDSAVYLCASSLAGVGTEAFFGQGTRLTVV.

The chain uses TRBV6-5 and TRBJ1-3; D perhaps matches TRBD1 (5 bases). Trimming removed 0 bases from V and 0 bases from J, with 9 bases in between. Germline assignment: CDR1 MNHEY and CDR2 SVGAGI. The CDR3 is made up of 16 amino acids. The CDR3 here is CASSYSITGSGNTIYF. In DNA form, the CDR3 reads TGTGCCAGCAGTTACTCGATCACAGGCTCTGGAAACACCATATATTTT.

The chain has TRBV5-4 and TRBJ2-7, with 12 nucleotides matching TRBD1. Germline CDR1 SGHNT, CDR2 YYREEE (reference sequence). The V and J ends lost 3 bases and 2 bases, in that order; junction bases with no gene match: 3. This CDR3 is 15 amino acids long. CDR3 coding DNA: TGTGCCAGCAGCTGGGGACAGGGGGCGCCCTACGAGCAGTACTTC. This encodes CASSWGQGAPYEQYF.

The chain has TRBV6-6 and TRBJ2-5, with D unresolved. Germline V lookup: CDR1 MNHNY, CDR2 SVGAGI (reference sequence). The CDR3 length is 15 residues. Trimming removed 0 bases from V and 4 bases from J, with 12 bases in between. CDR3 nucleotide sequence: TGTGCCAGCAGTTACTCGATGGCCAAGGGAGAGACCCAGTACTTC. Protein product: CASSYSMAKGETQYF.

This sequence joins TRBV24-1 and TRBJ2-1, with a possible D match to TRBD1 (8 bases). V lost 4 bases and J 6 bases, leaving 18 bases between the germline ends. This CDR3 has 16 amino acids. The V gene's germline CDR1 is KGHDR and CDR2 SFDVKD. CDR3 sequence: CATSDPHRGGINEQFF. CDR3 DNA: TGTGCCACCAGTGACCCGCACAGGGGGGGAATCAATGAGCAGTTCTTC.

This sequence joins TRBV3-1 (or the pseudogene TRBV3-2) and TRBJ1-2, with 12 positions matching TRBD1. V shed 4 bases, J shed 5 bases, and the junction held 11 bases outside the gene matches. CDR3 size: 17 residues. Germline V gene lookup returns CDR1 LGHDT and CDR2 YNNKEL (reference sequence). DNA for the CDR3: TGTGCCAGCAGCCCCGGGACAGGGGGCGTGTGGGGATATGGCTACACCTTC. Translating it yields CASSPGTGGVWGYGYTF.

The chain uses TRBV10-2 and TRBJ1-4; D may be TRBD1 (5 bases). The germline V gene encodes CDR1 WSHSY and CDR2 SAAADI. V lost 3 bases, J lost 2 bases, and 16 bases lay in between. This CDR3 contains 17 residues. The CDR3 loop is CASSDARRGATNEKLFF. As DNA, the CDR3 is TGCGCCAGCAGTGATGCTCGGAGAGGGGCGACTAATGAAAAACTGTTTTTT.

The CDR3 bases are TGTGCCAGCAGTTACCCCGGGACAGGGGTGTCCTACGAGCAGTACTTC. Translated, it gives CASSYPGTGVSYEQYF. J is TRBJ2-7 and V is TRBV7-9; TRBD1 agrees at 10 bases. V was clipped by 6 bases and J by 1 base; unmatched bases: 9. This CDR3 is 16 amino acids long. Germline CDR1 reads SEHNR; CDR2 reads FQNEAQ (reference sequence).

This chain links TRBV6-6 with TRBJ1-1; TRBD1 agrees at 7 bases. The CDR3 loop spans 14 amino acids. Germline CDR1 is MNHNY and CDR2 is SVGAGI (reference sequence). J was trimmed by 1 base and V by 7 bases; bases with no gene match: 6. CDR3 sequence: CASTLRQGNTEAFF. The CDR3 nucleotides read TGTGCCAGCACCCTTCGACAGGGGAACACTGAAGCTTTCTTT.

DNA for the CDR3: TGTGCCAGCAGCCAGGGACCGATAAGCTCCTATAATTCACCCCTCCACTTT. Translation: CASSQGPISSYNSPLHF. J is TRBJ1-6 and V is TRBV14; D is possibly TRBD1 (5 bases). Trimming shortened V by 3 bases and J by 0 bases, and 12 bases separated the two germline ends. This CDR3 has 17 amino acids. Germline V lookup: CDR1 SGHDN, CDR2 FVKESK.

V gene TRBV11-2 combines with J gene TRBJ2-1, with 10 bases fitting TRBD2. Losses at the gene ends were 5 bases for V and 8 bases for J; bases not matched to a gene: 9. Germline assignment: CDR1 SGHAT and CDR2 FQNNGV. The CDR3 has 15 residues. This chain's CDR3 is CASSRLAGVLHEQFF. In nucleotides, the CDR3 is TGTGCCAGCAGCCGTCTAGCGGGAGTCCTCCATGAGCAGTTCTTC.

V and J are TRBV7-6 and TRBJ2-7; 7 bases line up with TRBD2. V lost 5 bases and J lost 3; bases outside the gene matches: 10. Germline V lookup: CDR1 SGHVS, CDR2 FNYEAQ. CDR3 length: 15 amino acids. CDR3 bases: TGTGCCAGCAGCGAGGCCGGGACTACAGACTACGAGCAGTACTTC. Amino acid sequence: CASSEAGTTDYEQYF.

V gene TRBV7-9 combines with J gene TRBJ2-1; 12 bases align to TRBD2. V trimming: 1 base; J trimming: 10 bases; junction bases outside the gene matches: 11. The CDR3 is 17 amino acids. Germline V gene sequence: CDR1 SEHNR, CDR2 FQNEAQ (reference sequence). The CDR3 bases are TGTGCCAGCAGCTTAGATTGGGGCGGACTAGCGGGGATCGAGCAGTTCTTC. Its translation: CASSLDWGGLAGIEQFF. Based on the CDR3 plus reference TRBV7-9 and TRBJ2-1, the full variable domain is DTGVSQNPRHKITKRGQNVTFRCDPISEHNRLYWYRQTLGQGPEFLTYFQNEAQLEKSRLLSDRFSAERPKGSFSTLEIQRTEQGDSAMYLCASSLDWGGLAGIEQFFGPGTRLTVL.

The chain has TRBV29-1 and TRBJ2-1, with 13 bases fitting TRBD2. Germline V gene lookup returns CDR1 SQVTM and CDR2 ANQGSEA. V lost 7 bases to trimming and J lost 8 bases; unmatched junction nucleotides: 11. The CDR3 is 15 amino acids. The DNA for the CDR3 is TGCAGCGGCACCCCACTAGCGGGAGGGCCCCATGAGCAGTTCTTC. Translating gives CSGTPLAGGPHEQFF.